This entry concerns a single T cell receptor beta chain. Its specificity is unknown. Mismatch with germline at one junction end may stem from a read error. From the approximately 110-subject validation cohort, which was separate from the approximately 670-subject first cohort, the donors were drawn. Germline assignment: CDR1 MDHEN and CDR2 SYDVKM. CDR3 length: 11 amino acids. Measured with immunoSEQ multiplex PCR; TCRdb has only the in-frame clones, and not every one. The profile covers roughly 73,000 clones, with nearly 95% appearing a single time and 1.5% to 1.8% taken by the ten largest. The sample belongs to a study of cytomegalovirus exposure and HLA in healthy donors. Study-level results: The study labeled roughly 160 TCR beta chains cytomegalovirus-associated. Cytomegalovirus status, reportedly, was diagnosed with high specificity and sensitivity by the classifier.

The TCR sequence derives from a man aged 18 to 29 in good health and CMV-seropositive. Sequenced input: PBMCs. V is TRBV28 and J is TRBJ1-5, with 8 nucleotides matching TRBD1. In nucleotides, the CDR3 is TGTGCCAGCAGTTTAGGGCAGGGGGCATTTTTT. Its translation: CASSLGQGAFF.